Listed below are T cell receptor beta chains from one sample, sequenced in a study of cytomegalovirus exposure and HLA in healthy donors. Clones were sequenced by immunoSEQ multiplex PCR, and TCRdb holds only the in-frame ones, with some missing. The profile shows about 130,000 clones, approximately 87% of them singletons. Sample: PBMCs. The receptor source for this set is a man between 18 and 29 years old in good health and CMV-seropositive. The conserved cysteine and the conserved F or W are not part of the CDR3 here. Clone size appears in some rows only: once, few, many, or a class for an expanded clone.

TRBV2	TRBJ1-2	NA	ASASGDGYT
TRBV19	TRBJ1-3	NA	ASRRPGTAGNTIY
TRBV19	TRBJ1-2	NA	ASTVTQTGPGGYT
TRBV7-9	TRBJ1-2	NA	ASSPGEIDYGYT
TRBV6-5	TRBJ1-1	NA	ASSYKGVGYTEAF
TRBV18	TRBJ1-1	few	ASSQVRRVIVLGFMNTEAF
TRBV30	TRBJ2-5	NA	AWSGLGDGTQY
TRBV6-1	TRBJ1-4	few	ASSPPGQTNEKLF
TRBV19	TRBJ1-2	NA	ASTPGVDYGYT
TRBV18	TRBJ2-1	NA	ASSPGVSTGTYNEQF
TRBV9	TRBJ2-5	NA	ASSVGTILNQRETQY
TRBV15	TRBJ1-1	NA	ATSRDVGDTEAF
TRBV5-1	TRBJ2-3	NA	ASSWTAGVTDTQY
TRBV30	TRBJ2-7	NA	AWSLGSGTGMREQY
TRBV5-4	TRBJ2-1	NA	ASTRGAGSEQF
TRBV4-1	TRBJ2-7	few	ASSQNGQGKGEQY
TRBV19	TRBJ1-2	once	ASSYLGAREAYGYT
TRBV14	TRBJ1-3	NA	ASSEDSGNTIY
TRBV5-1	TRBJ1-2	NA	ASSVGRPNYGYT
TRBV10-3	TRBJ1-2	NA	AISSLAGTNYGYT
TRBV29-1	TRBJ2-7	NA	SVTTSGEQY
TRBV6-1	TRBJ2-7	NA	ASSEQGMVYEQY
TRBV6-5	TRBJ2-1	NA	ASSYYGGRGEQF
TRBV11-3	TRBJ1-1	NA	ASSPAGWNTEAF
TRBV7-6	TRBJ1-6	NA	ASSLDRGDPPLH
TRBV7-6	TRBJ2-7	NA	ASSQRDSYEQY
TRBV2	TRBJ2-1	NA	ASSGLAGGENEQF
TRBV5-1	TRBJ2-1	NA	ASSLKRVTYNEQF
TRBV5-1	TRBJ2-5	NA	ASSVSSGGFQETQY
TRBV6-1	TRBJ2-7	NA	ASSARGVSYEQY
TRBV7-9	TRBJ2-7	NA	ASSLATSGVSYEQY
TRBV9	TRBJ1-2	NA	ASSVEGRGYGYT
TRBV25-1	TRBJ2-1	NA	ASSKITGGYEQF
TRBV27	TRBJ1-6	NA	ASRTGLLGSPLH
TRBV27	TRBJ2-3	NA	ASSPNLNTQY
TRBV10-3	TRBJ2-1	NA	AISETSVTYNEQF
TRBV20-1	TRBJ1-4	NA	SARSGVWLF
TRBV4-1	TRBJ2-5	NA	ASSQTFQRGGPSQETQY
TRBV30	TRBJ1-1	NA	AWSVGTGRTEAF
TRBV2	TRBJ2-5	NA	ASRKDSYQETQY
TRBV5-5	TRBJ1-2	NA	ASSPVTGVGYT
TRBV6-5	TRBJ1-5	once	ASRRTGGSNQPQH
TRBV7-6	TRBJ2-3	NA	ASRPETATDTQY
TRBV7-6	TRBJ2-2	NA	ASSLVAQGELF
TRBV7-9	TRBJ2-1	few	ASSFETSFDNEQF
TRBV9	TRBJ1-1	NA	ASSAPGSTEAF
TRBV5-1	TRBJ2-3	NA	ASSLAPGGATDTQY
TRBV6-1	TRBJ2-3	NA	ASTDGTAYPDTQY
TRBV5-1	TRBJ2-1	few	ASRSGVGNEQF
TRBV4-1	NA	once	ASSQGGGRSYEQY
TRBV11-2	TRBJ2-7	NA	ASSLGESYEQY
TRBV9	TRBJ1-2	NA	ASSSQGSGYT
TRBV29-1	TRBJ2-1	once	SVVLPGGSSYNEQF
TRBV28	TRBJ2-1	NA	ASRLQGWDEQF
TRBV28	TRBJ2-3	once	ASSLPPGDTQY
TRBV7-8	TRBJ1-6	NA	ASSLLDRGISPLH
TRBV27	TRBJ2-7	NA	AGRTGASNEQY